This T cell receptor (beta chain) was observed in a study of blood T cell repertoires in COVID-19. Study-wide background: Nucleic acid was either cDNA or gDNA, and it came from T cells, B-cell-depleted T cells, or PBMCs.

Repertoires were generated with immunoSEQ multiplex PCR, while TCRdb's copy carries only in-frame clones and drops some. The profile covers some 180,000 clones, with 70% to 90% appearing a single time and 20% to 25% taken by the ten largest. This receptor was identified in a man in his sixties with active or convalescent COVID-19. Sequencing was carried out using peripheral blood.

CDR3 bases: TGTGCCAGCAGCTTAAGGGGGAGTAACTATGGCTACACCTTC. Translating gives CASSLRGSNYGYTF. The chain employs TRBV7-9 and TRBJ1-2; D perhaps matches TRBD1 (6 bases). Trimming removed 2 bases from V and 1 base from J, with 8 bases in between. CDR3 length equals 14 residues. Germline-derived CDR1 and CDR2 are SEHNR and FQNEAQ (reference sequence).